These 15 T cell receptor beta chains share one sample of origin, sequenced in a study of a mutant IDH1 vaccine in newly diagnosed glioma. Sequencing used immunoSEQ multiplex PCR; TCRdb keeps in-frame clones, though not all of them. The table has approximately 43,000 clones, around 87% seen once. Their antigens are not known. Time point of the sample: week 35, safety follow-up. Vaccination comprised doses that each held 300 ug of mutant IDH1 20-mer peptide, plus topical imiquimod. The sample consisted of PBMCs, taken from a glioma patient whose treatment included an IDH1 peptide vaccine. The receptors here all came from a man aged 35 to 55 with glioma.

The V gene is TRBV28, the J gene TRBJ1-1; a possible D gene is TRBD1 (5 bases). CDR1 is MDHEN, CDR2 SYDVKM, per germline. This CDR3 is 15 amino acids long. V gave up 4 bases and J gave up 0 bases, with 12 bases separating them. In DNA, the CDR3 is TGTGCCAGCAGTTCGCCTACAGGCGTGAACACTGAAGCTTTCTTT. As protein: CASSSPTGVNTEAFF.

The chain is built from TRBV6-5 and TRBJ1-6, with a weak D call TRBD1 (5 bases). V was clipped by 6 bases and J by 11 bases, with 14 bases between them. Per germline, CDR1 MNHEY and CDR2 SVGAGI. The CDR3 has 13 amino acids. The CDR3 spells CASSPGRGAPLHF. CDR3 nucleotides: TGTGCCAGCAGCCCCGGGAGGGGAGCACCCCTCCACTTT.

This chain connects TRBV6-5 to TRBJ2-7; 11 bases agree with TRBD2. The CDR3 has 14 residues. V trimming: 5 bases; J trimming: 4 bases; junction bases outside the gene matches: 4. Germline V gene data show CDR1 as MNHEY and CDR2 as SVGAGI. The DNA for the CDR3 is TGTGCCAGCAGTACGACTAGCGGGAAGTACGAGCAGTACTTC. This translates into CASSTTSGKYEQYF.

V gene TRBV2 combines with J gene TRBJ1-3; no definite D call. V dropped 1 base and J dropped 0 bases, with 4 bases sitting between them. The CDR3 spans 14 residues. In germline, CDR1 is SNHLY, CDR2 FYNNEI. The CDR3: CASSEVISGNTIYF. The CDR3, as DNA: TGTGCCAGCAGTGAAGTGATCTCTGGAAACACCATATATTTT.

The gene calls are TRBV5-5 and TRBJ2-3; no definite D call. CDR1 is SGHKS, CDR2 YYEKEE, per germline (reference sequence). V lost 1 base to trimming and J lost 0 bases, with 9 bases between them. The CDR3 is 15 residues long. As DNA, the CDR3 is TGTGCCAGCAGCTTGTACGTTTCTAGCACAGATACGCAGTATTTT. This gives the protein CASSLYVSSTDTQYF. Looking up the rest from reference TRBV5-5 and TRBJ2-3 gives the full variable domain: DAGVTQSPTHLIKTRGQQVTLRCSPISGHKSVSWYQQVLGQGPQFIFQYYEKEERGRGNFPDRFSARQFPNYSSELNVNALLLGDSALYLCASSLYVSSTDTQYFGPGTRLTVL.

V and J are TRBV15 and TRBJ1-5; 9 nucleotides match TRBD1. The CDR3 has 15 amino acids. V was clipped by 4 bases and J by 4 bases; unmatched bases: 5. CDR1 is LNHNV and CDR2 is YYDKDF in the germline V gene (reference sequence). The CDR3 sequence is CATSIGTGFNQPQHF. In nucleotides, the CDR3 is TGTGCCACCAGCATAGGGACAGGGTTTAATCAGCCCCAGCATTTT.

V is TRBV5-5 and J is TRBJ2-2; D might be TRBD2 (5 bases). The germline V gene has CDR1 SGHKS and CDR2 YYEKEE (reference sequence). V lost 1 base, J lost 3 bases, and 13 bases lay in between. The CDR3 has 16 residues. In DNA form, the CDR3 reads TGTGCCAGCAGCTTGAAGGTAGCGATTGACACCGGGGAGCTGTTTTTT. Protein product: CASSLKVAIDTGELFF. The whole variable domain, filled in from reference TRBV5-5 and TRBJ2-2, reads DAGVTQSPTHLIKTRGQQVTLRCSPISGHKSVSWYQQVLGQGPQFIFQYYEKEERGRGNFPDRFSARQFPNYSSELNVNALLLGDSALYLCASSLKVAIDTGELFFGEGSRLTVL.

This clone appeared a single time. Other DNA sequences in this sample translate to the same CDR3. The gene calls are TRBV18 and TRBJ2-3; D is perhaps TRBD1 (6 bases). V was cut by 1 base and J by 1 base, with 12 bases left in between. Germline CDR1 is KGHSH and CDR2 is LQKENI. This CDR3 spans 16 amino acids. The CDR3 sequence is CASSPRAGAGTDTQYF. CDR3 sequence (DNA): TGTGCCAGCTCACCACGGGCAGGGGCCGGCACAGATACGCAGTATTTT.

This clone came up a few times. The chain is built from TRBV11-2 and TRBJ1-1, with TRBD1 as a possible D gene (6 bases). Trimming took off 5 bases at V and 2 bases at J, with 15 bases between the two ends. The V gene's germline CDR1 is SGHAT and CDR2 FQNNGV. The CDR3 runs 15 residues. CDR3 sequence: CASSITGNQNTEAFF. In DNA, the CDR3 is TGTGCCAGCAGCATAACAGGGAACCAAAACACTGAAGCTTTCTTT.

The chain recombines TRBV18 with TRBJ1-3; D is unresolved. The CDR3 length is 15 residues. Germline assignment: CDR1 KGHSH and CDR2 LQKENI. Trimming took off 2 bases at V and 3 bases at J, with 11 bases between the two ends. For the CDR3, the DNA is TGTGCCAGCTCACCAGTAACGGGAAGTGGAAACACCATATATTTT. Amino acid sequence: CASSPVTGSGNTIYF.

The CDR3 loop reads CASSLIPGQGGSGPQPQHF. CDR3 DNA: TGTGCCAGCAGTTTAATCCCGGGACAGGGAGGATCCGGTCCTCAGCCCCAGCATTTT. The V and J genes are TRBV28 and TRBJ1-5, with 9 positions matching TRBD1. The V gene end was trimmed by 2 bases and the J gene end by 6 bases; junction bases not matched to a gene: 17. The CDR3 extends over 19 amino acids. Germline V gene data show CDR1 as MDHEN and CDR2 as SYDVKM. Together with reference TRBV28 and TRBJ1-5, the CDR3 gives the full variable domain: DVKVTQSSRYLVKRTGEKVFLECVQDMDHENMFWYRQDPGLGLRLIYFSYDVKMKEKGDIPEGYSVSREKKERFSLILESASTNQTSMYLCASSLIPGQGGSGPQPQHFGDGTRLSIL.

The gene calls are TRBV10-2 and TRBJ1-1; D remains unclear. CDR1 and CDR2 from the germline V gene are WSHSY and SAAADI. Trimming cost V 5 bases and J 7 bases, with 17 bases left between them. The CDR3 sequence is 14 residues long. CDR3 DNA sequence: TGCGCCAGCAGTCCTTCTACACCCGACGGTGAAGCTTTCTTT. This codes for CASSPSTPDGEAFF.

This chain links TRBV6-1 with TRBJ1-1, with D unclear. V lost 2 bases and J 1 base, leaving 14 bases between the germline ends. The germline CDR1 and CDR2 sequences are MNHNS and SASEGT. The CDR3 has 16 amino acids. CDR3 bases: TGTGCCAGCAGTGAACTATTAGGCTCGGGGAACACTGAAGCTTTCTTT. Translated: CASSELLGSGNTEAFF.

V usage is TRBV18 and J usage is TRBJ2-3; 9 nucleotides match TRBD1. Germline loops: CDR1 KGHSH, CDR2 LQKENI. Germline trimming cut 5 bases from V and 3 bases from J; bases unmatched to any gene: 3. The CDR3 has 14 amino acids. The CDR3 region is CASSDRGWTDTQYF. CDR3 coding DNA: TGTGCCAGCTCAGACAGGGGGTGGACAGATACGCAGTATTTT.

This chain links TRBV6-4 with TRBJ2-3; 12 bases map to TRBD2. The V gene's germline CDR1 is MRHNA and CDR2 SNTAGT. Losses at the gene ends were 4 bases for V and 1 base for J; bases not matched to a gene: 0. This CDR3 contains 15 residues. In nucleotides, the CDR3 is TGTGCCAGCAGTGGGACTAGCGGGGGCACAGATACGCAGTATTTT. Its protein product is CASSGTSGGTDTQYF.